This TCR beta chain was identified during a study of shared clonotypes between healthy human individuals. This CDR3 has 15 amino acids. The germline V gene has CDR1 SNHLY and CDR2 FYNNEI. Trimming removed 5 bases from V and 1 base from J; junction bases left unmatched: 6. Per sorted-subset replicate PCR, input was 150 to 250 ng DNA, representing 30,000 to 35,000 T cell genomes. TCRdb keeps only in-frame clones here, not all; method: immunoSEQ multiplex PCR. This table has over 2 million clones, about nine tenths appearing once. Naive CD45RA+ and memory CD45RA-negative subsets were split from CD4+ cells.

The sequenced sample was naive CD4+ T cells from PBMCs. Subset noted: CD45RA+ positively selected. This clonotype originated in a man aged 18 to 30 in good health. Some clones in this sample may be carry-over from other donors' samples. V and J are TRBV2 and TRBJ2-3, with 7 bases matching TRBD2. The DNA of the CDR3 is TGTGCCAGCAGTCGAAGGGCGGGGGGCACAGATACGCAGTATTTT. Protein sequence: CASSRRAGGTDTQYF.